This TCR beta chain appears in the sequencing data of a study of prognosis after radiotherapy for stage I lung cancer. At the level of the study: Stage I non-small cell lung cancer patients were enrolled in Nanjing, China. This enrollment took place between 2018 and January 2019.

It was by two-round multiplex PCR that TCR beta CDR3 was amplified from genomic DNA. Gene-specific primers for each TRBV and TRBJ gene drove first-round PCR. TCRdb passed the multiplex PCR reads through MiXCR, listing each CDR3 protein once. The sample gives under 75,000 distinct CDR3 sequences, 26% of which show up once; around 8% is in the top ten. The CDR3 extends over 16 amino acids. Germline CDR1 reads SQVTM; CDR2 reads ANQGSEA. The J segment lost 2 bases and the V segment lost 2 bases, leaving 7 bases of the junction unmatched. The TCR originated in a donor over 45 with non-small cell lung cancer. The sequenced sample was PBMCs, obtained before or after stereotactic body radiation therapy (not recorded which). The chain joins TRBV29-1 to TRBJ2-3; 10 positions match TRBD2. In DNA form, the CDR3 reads TGCAGCGTTGAATATCGTACTAGCGGGATCACAGATACGCAGTATTTT. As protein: CSVEYRTSGITDTQYF.